One sample yielded the 24 T cell receptor beta chains listed below, sequenced in a study of T cell responses to AZD1222 COVID-19 vaccine. Libraries were prepared by immunoSEQ multiplex PCR; TCRdb keeps only in-frame clonotypes and omits some of them. The profile shows under 150,000 clones, roughly 87% of them singletons. The sequenced sample was peripheral blood, obtained on day 0 of AZD1222 vaccination. The source of these receptors is an adult in good health.

The rearrangement links TRBV6-9 to TRBJ1-5, with 11 bases fitting TRBD1. The V gene end was trimmed by 6 bases and the J gene end by 3 bases; junction bases not matched to a gene: 7. Per germline, CDR1 MNHGY and CDR2 SVAAGI. The CDR3 is made up of 16 amino acids. The CDR3 is CASRPGQGANNQPQHF. DNA of the CDR3: TGTGCCAGCAGACCCGGACAGGGGGCAAACAATCAGCCCCAGCATTTT.

This clone showed up just once. The rearrangement links TRBV28 to TRBJ2-7; 9 nucleotides line up with TRBD2. Per germline, CDR1 MDHEN and CDR2 SYDVKM. CDR3 length equals 16 residues. V was pared by 6 bases and J by 4 bases, with 13 bases of the junction left unmatched. CDR3 residues: CASSSPADSGSYEQYF. The CDR3 DNA is TGTGCCAGCAGCTCCCCCGCGGATAGCGGGAGTTACGAGCAGTACTTC.

The genes are TRBV28 and TRBJ1-2; a possible D gene is TRBD1 (6 bases). This CDR3 contains 13 residues. Germline V gives CDR1 MDHEN, CDR2 SYDVKM. V gave up 5 bases and J gave up 6 bases, with 13 bases separating them. CDR3 protein: CASSPTGKDGYTF. CDR3 DNA: TGTGCCAGCAGTCCCACAGGGAAGGATGGCTACACCTTC.

This chain uses TRBV18 with TRBJ1-1; no definite D call. The CDR3 is 14 amino acids. The ends were cut back, 5 bases at V and 0 bases at J, with 10 bases in the middle. The germline V gene encodes CDR1 KGHSH and CDR2 LQKENI. CDR3 nucleotides: TGTGCCAGCTCAAGTCAAGGGCTGAACACTGAAGCTTTCTTT. Protein: CASSSQGLNTEAFF.

The chain uses TRBV27 and TRBJ1-2; weak D call: TRBD1 (5 bases). Germline V gives CDR1 MNHEY, CDR2 SMNVEV (reference sequence). V gave up 2 bases and J gave up 8 bases, with 15 bases separating them. The CDR3 is 14 amino acids. The CDR3 nucleotides read TGTGCCAGCAGTTTAAAAGGGACCCAAGCCGGCTACACCTTC. Translated, it gives CASSLKGTQAGYTF.

The chain links TRBV28 to TRBJ1-2; a possible D gene is TRBD1 (6 bases). The CDR3 contains 14 residues. Trimming took 5 bases from V and 4 from J, leaving 14 bases between them. CDR1 and CDR2 (germline): MDHEN, SYDVKM. CDR3 residues: CASSRQVRTYGYTF. The CDR3 DNA follows: TGTGCCAGCAGTAGACAGGTGCGGACCTATGGCTACACCTTC.

This sequence joins TRBV11-2 and TRBJ1-2; D perhaps matches TRBD1 (5 bases). V shed 4 bases and J shed 7 bases, with 16 bases lying between them. The germline V gene encodes CDR1 SGHAT and CDR2 FQNNGV. CDR3 size: 14 residues. The CDR3 here is CASSSIRGKGGYTF. The CDR3 DNA reads as TGTGCCAGCAGCTCGATTAGGGGAAAGGGTGGCTACACCTTC.

For the CDR3, the DNA is TGTGCTAGTGGTTCGGGGGCGCGGGGCTACACCTTC. Residues: CASGSGARGYTF. V gene TRBV12-5 combines with J gene TRBJ1-2, with TRBD1 as a possible D gene (6 bases). Germline-derived CDR1 and CDR2 are LGHNT and FRNRAP. The CDR3 loop spans 12 amino acids. V was trimmed by 4 bases and J by 8 bases, leaving 11 bases between them. The full variable domain, with the rest looked up from reference TRBV12-5 and TRBJ1-2, is DARVTQTPRHKVTEMGQEVTMRCQPILGHNTVFWYRQTMMQGLELLAYFRNRAPLDDSGMPKDRFSAEMPDATLATLKIQPSEPRDSAVYFCASGSGARGYTFGSGTRLTVV.

This clone was seen only once. This chain uses TRBV7-8 with TRBJ1-3; D ambiguous. V gave up 2 bases and J gave up 0 bases, with 5 bases separating them. The CDR3 has 14 residues. Germline CDR1 SGHVS, CDR2 FQNEAQ. CDR3 in DNA: TGTGCCAGCAGCTTACGGGACTCTGGAAACACCATATATTTT. Its translation is CASSLRDSGNTIYF.

This clone has a single count. The CDR3 loop reads CATSDSGQGPGTEAFF. In nucleotides, the CDR3 is TGTGCCACCAGTGATTCGGGACAGGGTCCGGGGACTGAAGCTTTCTTT. V gene TRBV24-1 combines with J gene TRBJ1-1, with TRBD1 identical over 9 bases. Germline CDR1 is KGHDR and CDR2 is SFDVKD. The J segment lost 5 bases and the V segment lost 2 bases, leaving 8 bases of the junction unmatched. CDR3 length: 16 residues.

This chain links TRBV19 with TRBJ1-2; TRBD1 agrees at 9 bases. The CDR3 is made up of 15 amino acids. The germline V gene has CDR1 LNHDA and CDR2 SQIVND (reference sequence). J gave up 3 bases and V 7 bases, and 9 bases lay outside the gene matches. CDR3 sequence: CASNDQQGADYGYTF. As DNA, the CDR3 is TGTGCCAGTAACGACCAACAGGGGGCTGACTATGGCTACACCTTC.

The rearrangement links TRBV12-2 to TRBJ1-2; the tabulated D call, TRBD1, remains unverified against the DNA. TRBV12-2 is given as a pseudogene. CDR3 size: 14 residues. CDR3 sequence reads: CARPRDNEDYGYTF. The CDR3 region has the DNA TGTGCGAGACCCAGGGACAATGAGGACTATGGCTACACCTTC.

V is TRBV30 and J is TRBJ1-2; D call uncertain. V lost 4 bases and J 2 bases, leaving 11 bases between the germline ends. Germline CDR1 is GTSNPN and CDR2 is SVGIG (reference sequence). The length of the CDR3 is 13 residues. CDR3 sequence: CAWTSAGNYGYTF. DNA of the CDR3: TGTGCCTGGACTTCGGCGGGGAACTATGGCTACACCTTC.

The chain couples TRBV18 to TRBJ1-5; D call uncertain. The germline V gene has CDR1 KGHSH and CDR2 LQKENI. Between the trimmed V and J ends, which lost 5 bases and 6 bases, there was a span of 14 bases. This CDR3 contains 14 residues. CDR3: CASSKGAGGQPQHF. The CDR3 nucleotides read TGTGCCAGCTCAAAGGGTGCTGGAGGTCAGCCCCAGCATTTT.

The V and J genes are TRBV19 and TRBJ1-6; D is uncertain. The CDR3 is 15 amino acids. Germline V gives CDR1 LNHDA, CDR2 SQIVND (reference sequence). V was clipped by 3 bases and J by 6 bases, with 12 bases between them. CDR3 bases: TGTGCCAGTAGTATGTCCGGGAGCGGTAATTCACCCCTCCACTTT. Translated, it gives CASSMSGSGNSPLHF.

CDR3 nucleotide sequence: TGTGCCACCAGTGAGGCATCCAACACTGAAGCTTTCTTT. Protein sequence: CATSEASNTEAFF. This chain uses TRBV24-1 with TRBJ1-1; D ambiguous. From germline, CDR1 is KGHDR and CDR2 SFDVKD. Between the trimmed V and J ends, which lost 4 bases and 2 bases, there was a span of 7 bases. The CDR3 has 13 residues.

The V and J genes are TRBV7-9 and TRBJ2-7, with 7 bases aligning to TRBD2. V gave up 1 base and J gave up 7 bases; unmatched junction bases: 7. CDR3 length: 14 amino acids. Germline V gene data show CDR1 as SEHNR and CDR2 as FQNEAQ (reference sequence). Written as DNA, the CDR3 is TGTGCCAGCAGCTTAGAGGGAGGGGCAGGGGAGCAGTACTTC. It encodes CASSLEGGAGEQYF.

Written as DNA, the CDR3 is TGTGCCAGCAGCCAGGGGGGACAGGGGAAGTTCTTC. Encoded protein: CASSQGGQGKFF. This rearrangement joins TRBV3-1 (or the pseudogene TRBV3-2) to TRBJ2-1; TRBD1 matches 10 bases. The CDR3 extends over 12 amino acids. Trimming took 3 bases from V and 14 from J; bases not matched to a gene: 4. The germline V gene has CDR1 LGHDT and CDR2 YNNKEL (reference sequence).

CDR3 sequence reads: CATSTATGANTEAFF. The DNA of the CDR3 is TGTGCCACCAGCACCGCCACGGGGGCGAACACTGAAGCTTTCTTT. The chain carries TRBV15 and TRBJ1-1; TRBD1 is a possible D gene (6 bases). The CDR3 sequence is 15 residues long. CDR1 and CDR2 (germline): LNHNV, YYDKDF (reference sequence). The V gene lost 4 bases and the J gene lost 1 base, with 13 bases spanning the gap.

The chain employs TRBV20-1 and TRBJ1-3; D gene uncertain. CDR1 is DFQATT and CDR2 is SNEGSKA in the germline V gene (reference sequence). The V end lost 3 bases, the J end lost 0 bases, and 9 bases lay between the germline ends. This CDR3 contains 14 residues. The CDR3 is CSASSPSSGNTIYF. In DNA form, the CDR3 reads TGCAGTGCTAGTTCCCCGAGCTCTGGAAACACCATATATTTT.

V and J are TRBV6-5 and TRBJ1-1; D gene unclear. V was pared by 6 bases and J by 6 bases, with 8 bases between. In germline, CDR1 is MNHEY, CDR2 SVGAGI. The CDR3 is 11 residues long. Written as DNA, the CDR3 is TGTGCCAGCAGAGATGATCCTGAAGCTTTCTTT. It codes for CASRDDPEAFF.

The chain couples TRBV28 to TRBJ2-7, with D perhaps TRBD2 (6 bases). The CDR3 sequence is 15 residues long. Germline V lookup: CDR1 MDHEN, CDR2 SYDVKM. The ends were cut back, 3 bases at V and 0 bases at J, with 12 bases in the middle. The CDR3 coding sequence is TGTGCCAGCAGTTTCCAGGACGGGAGCTCCTACGAGCAGTACTTC. This translates into CASSFQDGSSYEQYF. Using reference TRBV28 and TRBJ2-7 for the parts outside the CDR3, the full variable domain is DVKVTQSSRYLVKRTGEKVFLECVQDMDHENMFWYRQDPGLGLRLIYFSYDVKMKEKGDIPEGYSVSREKKERFSLILESASTNQTSMYLCASSFQDGSSYEQYFGPGTRLTVT.

The genes are TRBV4-1 and TRBJ2-7; maybe TRBD1 (6 bases). This CDR3 has 14 residues. Trimming took off 4 bases at V and 2 bases at J, with 12 bases between the two ends. Germline lookup yields CDR1 MGHRA and CDR2 YSYEKL. The CDR3 DNA follows: TGCGCCAGCAGCCCGACAGGACTTGCCTACGAGCAGTACTTC. Protein: CASSPTGLAYEQYF.

The chain is built from TRBV3-1 (or the pseudogene TRBV3-2) and TRBJ2-7; D unresolved. CDR1 and CDR2 from the germline V gene are LGHDT and YNNKEL (reference sequence). This CDR3 is built from 11 residues. V lost 3 bases, J lost 7 bases, and 7 bases lay in between. CDR3 sequence (DNA): TGTGCCAGCAGCCACGGCGCAGAGCAGTACTTC. Translated, it gives CASSHGAEQYF.